Reported below is one T cell receptor (beta chain). The clone's antigen remains unknown. One base away there is no much larger clone; base qualities are not given. The data were taken from a study of blood T cell repertoires in COVID-19 (dated by TCRdb to about 2020). Study-level background: Samples from collaborators originated in the United States, Italy and Spain and spanned both the acute and convalescent phases of COVID-19. The repertoires were released in a freely available public database intended as a resource for research on the immune response to SARS-CoV-2. Samples were obtained from the ongoing ImmuneRACE study (first 160 participants) and from some 1,300 subjects provided by 6 global collaborators. A de-identified subject ID, COVID-19 status, age in years and sex were almost always included in the sample metadata. HLA class I and class II types, where available, came from metadata supplied by the sample provider rather than from assay-based typing. The material from the prospective study consisted of cDNA or gDNA derived from T cells, B-cell-depleted T cells, or PBMCs. Deeply sampled blood TCRbeta repertoires from subjects exposed to, actively infected with, or recovered from COVID-19 were included in the dataset. Beyond this particular receptor, the publication reports: How much clinical and demographic metadata was included differed by source and by participant, and the metadata was provided uncurated.

The immunoSEQ Assay, a bias-controlled multiplex PCR, was used to amplify TCRbeta CDR3 regions from genomic DNA. The authors' pipeline ran thus. The number of nucleated cells in each sample was estimated from the amplification of reference gene primers within the assay. To quantify the absolute abundance of each unique TCRbeta CDR3 rearrangement, sequence reads were collapsed and filtered. For each sample, productive Simpson clonality was calculated by taking the square root of Simpson's diversity index across productive rearrangements. TCRdb holds this immuneACCESS table with in-frame rearrangements only. Some clones are missing; in checked studies, unresolved V genes explain under half, and the rest has no known cause. V and J calls and clone size are those listed in that table; D and trimming were worked out from the DNA. The sample table contains some 250,000 clones; only one count was recorded for 80% to 90% of them. The top ten clonotypes cover 5.7% of the sample.

Via the germline V gene, CDR1 is SGHTA and CDR2 FQGNSA. The cysteine opens and the phenylalanine closes a CDR3 of 14 amino acids. This entry keeps only the CDR3 DNA: 42 bases, framed from base 1. Trimming removed 6 bases from V and 2 bases from J, leaving 12 bases between the germline ends. Collaborating institutions collected whole blood in K2EDTA tubes following their own protocols. For TCRbeta analysis, collaborator samples were shipped as frozen whole blood, as isolated PBMCs, or as DNA extracted from either sample type. The chain is assembled from TRBV7-2 and TRBJ2-3; TRBD2 is a possible D gene, resting on 7 matching bases. The source material was peripheral blood. The receptor's source is an elderly man with acute or convalescent COVID-19. The CDR3 protein sequence reads: CASRGGRSTDTQYF. The nucleotides read TGTGCCAGCAGGGGGGGGCGGTCCACAGATACGCAGTATTTT.